This T cell receptor (beta chain) emerged from a study of blood T cell repertoires in COVID-19. About the research overall: The United States, Italy and Spain provided the acute and convalescent COVID-19 samples. PBMCs, B-cell-depleted T cells, or T cells were the source of the cDNA or gDNA that made up the material.

This clone was detected a few times. V shed 10 bases, J shed 6 bases, and the junction held 5 bases outside the gene matches. Per the germline V gene, CDR1 is SNHLY and CDR2 is FYNNEI. The CDR3 covers 13 residues. Authors' data handling: Amplification of reference gene primers provided the estimated nucleated cell counts. TCRdb's table, derived via immunoSEQ multiplex PCR, lists solely in-frame clones and lacks some. Clone size and the V and J calls come from that table; the DNA yielded D and trimming. The sample contains some 230,000 clones, around 80% of which appear only once. The rearrangement joins TRBV2 to TRBJ1-6, with 8 bases lining up with TRBD1. The TCR sequence derives from a woman aged 55 to 70 who had recovered from COVID-19. Material for sequencing was peripheral blood. The chain's CDR3 is CATTGESNSPLHF. The CDR3 region has the DNA TGTGCCACGACAGGGGAAAGTAATTCACCCCTCCACTTT.